This TCR beta chain was recovered during a study of blood T cell repertoires in COVID-19. Study overall: There were acute and convalescent COVID-19 samples, and they came from the United States, Italy and Spain. The cDNA or gDNA used as material had been derived from T cells, B-cell-depleted T cells, or PBMCs.

Original processing notes: By means of reference gene primer amplification, nucleated cell counts were estimated. The repertoire was sequenced with immunoSEQ multiplex PCR; TCRdb's copy has only in-frame clones and lacks some. V and J calls and clone size come straight from that table; D and trimming were deduced from the DNA. The sample lists 200,000 to 300,000 clones, 80% to 90% seen once, with roughly 3.9% in the top ten. The specimen was peripheral blood. The source is a middle-aged woman with acute or convalescent COVID-19.

The CDR3 protein is CASRSTGDSSYEQYV. CDR3 sequence (DNA): TGTGCCAGCAGATCCACAGGGGATAGCTCCTACGAGCAGTACGTC. The chain has TRBV28 and TRBJ2-7, with 7 bases matching TRBD1. The V gene's germline CDR1 is MDHEN and CDR2 SYDVKM. The CDR3 totals 15 residues. J gave up 0 bases and V 6 bases, and 8 bases lay outside the gene matches.